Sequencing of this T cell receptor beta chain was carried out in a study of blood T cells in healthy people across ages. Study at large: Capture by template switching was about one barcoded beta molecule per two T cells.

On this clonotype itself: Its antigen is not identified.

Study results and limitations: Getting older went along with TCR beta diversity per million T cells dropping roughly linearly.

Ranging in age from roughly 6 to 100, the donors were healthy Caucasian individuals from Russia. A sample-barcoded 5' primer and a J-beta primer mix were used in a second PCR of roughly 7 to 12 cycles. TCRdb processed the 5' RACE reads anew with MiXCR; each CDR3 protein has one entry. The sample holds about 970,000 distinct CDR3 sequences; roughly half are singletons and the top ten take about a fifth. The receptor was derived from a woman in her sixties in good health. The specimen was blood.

CDR3 region: CASSQGLAGFYEQYF. CDR3 nucleotides: TGCGCCAGCAGCCAAGGTCTAGCGGGATTCTACGAGCAGTACTTC. This chain links TRBV4-3 with TRBJ2-7, with TRBD2 matching 9 bases. Germline-derived CDR1 and CDR2 are LGHNA and YSLEER. This CDR3 spans 15 amino acids. The V gene end was trimmed by 1 base and the J gene end by 3 bases; junction bases not matched to a gene: 4.